This is a list of T cell receptor beta chains from one sample in a study of blood T cells in healthy people across ages. TCRdb re-called the 5' RACE reads with MiXCR, one entry per CDR3 protein. Among hundreds of thousands of distinct CDR3 sequences listed, around 50% were seen once. The sample comprised blood. The receptors stem from a man in his forties in good health. The CDR3 runs from the conserved cysteine through the conserved F or W. Each record gives: CDR3 protein, CDR3 DNA, J gene, V gene, clone size, D gene. The D gene is left open where the match is weak. The listing skips clone size in some rows; elsewhere it reads once, few, many or a size class.

CDR3aa: CASSLDFTDYEQYF
CDR3nt: TGCGCCAGCAGCTTGGATTTTACAGACTACGAGCAGTACTTC
j_gene: TRBJ2-7
v_gene: TRBV5-1
abundance: -
d_gene: -

CDR3aa: CASNPGQGFYNEQYF
CDR3nt: TGTGCCAGCAACCCGGGACAGGGGTTCTACAATGAGCAGTACTTC
j_gene: TRBJ2-7
v_gene: TRBV6-5
abundance: -
d_gene: TRBD1

CDR3aa: CASNVAGGTDTQYF
CDR3nt: TGTGCCAGCAACGTAGCGGGGGGGACAGATACGCAGTATTTT
j_gene: TRBJ2-3
v_gene: TRBV27
abundance: -
d_gene: TRBD2

CDR3aa: CASSHSGVTDTQYF
CDR3nt: TGTGCCAGCAGTCACAGCGGTGTCACAGATACGCAGTATTTT
j_gene: TRBJ2-3
v_gene: TRBV7-9
abundance: -
d_gene: -

CDR3aa: CASRTDTGSQETQYF
CDR3nt: TGTGCCAGCAGAACCGACACAGGGAGTCAAGAGACCCAGTACTTC
j_gene: TRBJ2-5
v_gene: TRBV6-5
abundance: few
d_gene: -

CDR3aa: CASSQSRTGNSPLHF
CDR3nt: TGTGCCAGCAGCCAATCAAGGACAGGGAATTCACCCCTCCACTTT
j_gene: TRBJ1-6
v_gene: TRBV3-1
abundance: few
d_gene: TRBD1

CDR3aa: CASSPPSSKETQYF
CDR3nt: TGTGCCAGCTCACCACCGAGCAGCAAAGAGACCCAGTACTTC
j_gene: TRBJ2-5
v_gene: TRBV18
abundance: -
d_gene: -

CDR3aa: CASSLQGSRTSNNEQFF
CDR3nt: TGTGCCAGCAGCTTACAGGGTTCGCGAACTAGTAACAATGAGCAGTTCTTC
j_gene: TRBJ2-1
v_gene: TRBV7-2
abundance: -
d_gene: -

CDR3aa: CSARDHQGSDTQYF
CDR3nt: TGCAGTGCTAGAGATCATCAGGGGTCAGATACGCAGTATTTT
j_gene: TRBJ2-3
v_gene: TRBV20-1
abundance: -
d_gene: -

CDR3aa: CASSALVQGTNEQYF
CDR3nt: TGTGCCAGCTCAGCCTTAGTCCAGGGAACCAATGAGCAGTACTTC
j_gene: TRBJ2-5
v_gene: TRBV6-1
abundance: -
d_gene: -

CDR3aa: CASSQDDFTSTDTQYF
CDR3nt: TGCGCCAGCAGCCAAGATGACTTCACAAGCACAGATACGCAGTATTTT
j_gene: TRBJ2-3
v_gene: TRBV4-1
abundance: -
d_gene: -

CDR3aa: CSAGGQGGQPQHF
CDR3nt: TGCAGTGCCGGGGGGCAGGGTGGACAGCCCCAGCATTTT
j_gene: TRBJ1-5
v_gene: TRBV20-1
abundance: -
d_gene: -

CDR3aa: CATSRKIAGKDTQYF
CDR3nt: TGTGCCACCAGCAGAAAAATAGCGGGAAAAGATACGCAGTATTTT
j_gene: TRBJ2-3
v_gene: TRBV15
abundance: -
d_gene: TRBD2

CDR3aa: CASSPYDRNEQFF
CDR3nt: TGTGCCAGCTCACCGTACGACAGGAATGAGCAGTTCTTC
j_gene: TRBJ2-1
v_gene: TRBV18
abundance: many
d_gene: -

CDR3aa: CASSLGRIYGYTF
CDR3nt: TGTGCCAGCAGCTTAGGACGGATCTATGGCTACACCTTC
j_gene: TRBJ1-2
v_gene: TRBV11-2
abundance: -
d_gene: -

CDR3aa: CASSVAVAGGPRPSEQFF
CDR3nt: TGTGCCAGCAGCGTAGCAGTAGCGGGGGGGCCCAGACCCAGTGAGCAGTTCTTC
j_gene: TRBJ2-1
v_gene: TRBV9
abundance: -
d_gene: TRBD2

CDR3aa: CASSLESFGADTQYF
CDR3nt: TGTGCCAGCAGTTTAGAGAGTTTCGGGGCAGATACGCAGTATTTT
j_gene: TRBJ2-3
v_gene: TRBV12-3/TRBV12-4
abundance: once
d_gene: -

CDR3aa: CAGTIKEGIGYGYTF
CDR3nt: TGTGCCGGAACAATTAAAGAAGGGATTGGATATGGCTACACCTTC
j_gene: TRBJ1-2
v_gene: TRBV25-1
abundance: -
d_gene: -

CDR3aa: CASSQPGQGLHNEQFF
CDR3nt: TGTGCCAGCAGCCAACCAGGACAGGGGCTCCACAATGAGCAGTTCTTC
j_gene: TRBJ2-1
v_gene: TRBV4-2
abundance: -
d_gene: TRBD1

CDR3aa: CASGLTVGTSGTRFF
CDR3nt: TGCGCCAGCGGATTGACAGTAGGGACTAGCGGGACCCGGTTCTTC
j_gene: TRBJ2-1
v_gene: TRBV5-1
abundance: -
d_gene: TRBD2

CDR3aa: CASNDRPYNEQFF
CDR3nt: TGTGCCAGCAACGACAGACCCTACAATGAGCAGTTCTTC
j_gene: TRBJ2-1
v_gene: TRBV2
abundance: -
d_gene: -

CDR3aa: CASSRSYGYTF
CDR3nt: TGTGCCAGCAGCAGGAGCTATGGCTACACCTTC
j_gene: TRBJ1-2
v_gene: TRBV28
abundance: -
d_gene: -

CDR3aa: CASSPTSGSRYEQYF
CDR3nt: TGCGCCAGCAGCCCGACTAGCGGGAGTCGCTACGAGCAGTACTTC
j_gene: TRBJ2-7
v_gene: TRBV4-3
abundance: few
d_gene: TRBD2

CDR3aa: CSAREGGVNIQYF
CDR3nt: TGCAGTGCTAGAGAGGGGGGTGTTAACATTCAGTACTTC
j_gene: TRBJ2-4
v_gene: TRBV20-1
abundance: -
d_gene: -

CDR3aa: CASSPAIGLAGGEQYF
CDR3nt: TGCGCCAGCAGCCCCGCGATTGGGCTAGCGGGAGGCGAGCAGTACTTC
j_gene: TRBJ2-7
v_gene: TRBV4-3
abundance: -
d_gene: TRBD2

CDR3aa: CSVAGTVSNEQFF
CDR3nt: TGCAGCGTTGCCGGGACAGTAAGCAATGAGCAGTTCTTC
j_gene: TRBJ2-1
v_gene: TRBV29-1
abundance: few
d_gene: TRBD1

CDR3aa: CASSRNQGGDEQYF
CDR3nt: TGTGCCAGCAGTCGGAACCAGGGGGGAGACGAGCAGTACTTC
j_gene: TRBJ2-7
v_gene: TRBV12-3/TRBV12-4
abundance: few
d_gene: -

CDR3aa: CASRQKDTQYF
CDR3nt: TGTGCCAGCAGGCAAAAAGATACTCAGTATTTT
j_gene: TRBJ2-3
v_gene: TRBV7-2
abundance: few
d_gene: -

CDR3aa: CASSGLAGGGEQFF
CDR3nt: TGCGCCAGCAGCGGACTAGCGGGAGGCGGTGAGCAGTTCTTC
j_gene: TRBJ2-1
v_gene: TRBV4-3
abundance: few
d_gene: TRBD2

CDR3aa: CSVASQYEQYF
CDR3nt: TGCAGCGTTGCATCCCAGTACGAGCAGTACTTC
j_gene: TRBJ2-7
v_gene: TRBV29-1
abundance: -
d_gene: -

CDR3aa: CSVDPSGTNTEAFF
CDR3nt: TGCAGCGTTGATCCATCCGGGACGAACACTGAAGCTTTCTTT
j_gene: TRBJ1-1
v_gene: TRBV29-1
abundance: -
d_gene: -

CDR3aa: CASSDRGNYGYTF
CDR3nt: TGTGCCAGCAGCGATCGGGGGAACTATGGCTACACCTTC
j_gene: TRBJ1-2
v_gene: TRBV9
abundance: -
d_gene: -

CDR3aa: CASTGTSGSYEQYF
CDR3nt: TGTGCCAGCACCGGGACTAGCGGCTCCTACGAGCAGTACTTC
j_gene: TRBJ2-7
v_gene: TRBV12-3/TRBV12-4
abundance: few
d_gene: TRBD2

CDR3aa: CASSYRDRGLRETQYF
CDR3nt: TGTGCCAGCAGTTACCGGGACAGGGGGTTGCGGGAGACCCAGTACTTC
j_gene: TRBJ2-5
v_gene: TRBV6-2/TRBV6-3
abundance: -
d_gene: TRBD1

CDR3aa: CASSPREAGETQYF
CDR3nt: TGTGCCAGCAGCCCTCGGGAGGCCGGGGAGACCCAGTACTTC
j_gene: TRBJ2-5
v_gene: TRBV7-9
abundance: -
d_gene: TRBD2

CDR3aa: CASSVQGQNGYTF
CDR3nt: TGTGCCAGCAGCGTACAGGGACAGAATGGCTACACCTTC
j_gene: TRBJ1-2
v_gene: TRBV9
abundance: -
d_gene: TRBD1

CDR3aa: CASRRDTGSSYEQYF
CDR3nt: TGTGCCAGCAGGAGGGATACAGGGAGCTCCTACGAGCAGTACTTC
j_gene: TRBJ2-7
v_gene: TRBV5-5
abundance: few
d_gene: -

CDR3aa: CSAVSHSRDTQYF
CDR3nt: TGCAGTGCTGTTTCACACAGTCGAGATACGCAGTATTTT
j_gene: TRBJ2-3
v_gene: TRBV20-1
abundance: -
d_gene: -

CDR3aa: CASSLDSKGQGRNTGELFF
CDR3nt: TGCGCCAGCAGCTTGGATTCGAAGGGACAGGGGAGGAACACCGGGGAGCTGTTTTTT
j_gene: TRBJ2-2
v_gene: TRBV5-1
abundance: few
d_gene: TRBD1

CDR3aa: CASSYVGESTDTQYF
CDR3nt: TGTGCCAGCAGTTACGTGGGGGAAAGCACAGATACGCAGTATTTT
j_gene: TRBJ2-3
v_gene: TRBV6-5
abundance: -
d_gene: -

CDR3aa: CASSGGQPTDTQYF
CDR3nt: TGTGCCAGCTCGGGGGGCCAACCCACAGATACGCAGTATTTT
j_gene: TRBJ2-3
v_gene: TRBV18
abundance: -
d_gene: -

CDR3aa: CASNPGQRYNEQFF
CDR3nt: TGTGCCAGCAACCCGGGACAGAGATACAATGAGCAGTTCTTC
j_gene: TRBJ2-1
v_gene: TRBV27
abundance: -
d_gene: TRBD1

CDR3aa: CASSLVLSSGGIRETQYF
CDR3nt: TGTGCCAGCAGCTTAGTGCTAAGTAGCGGGGGGATACGAGAGACCCAGTACTTC
j_gene: TRBJ2-5
v_gene: TRBV7-9
abundance: -
d_gene: TRBD2

CDR3aa: CASSQGSGIETQYF
CDR3nt: TGTGCCAGCAGCCAGGGGTCGGGTATAGAGACCCAGTACTTC
j_gene: TRBJ2-5
v_gene: TRBV25-1
abundance: few
d_gene: -

CDR3aa: CASSPFAGAKQETQYF
CDR3nt: TGTGCCAGCAGCCCCTTCGCCGGGGCCAAACAAGAGACCCAGTACTTC
j_gene: TRBJ2-5
v_gene: TRBV9
abundance: -
d_gene: -

CDR3aa: CASSQVLSSYNEQFF
CDR3nt: TGCGCCAGCAGCCAAGTTCTTTCCTCCTACAATGAGCAGTTCTTC
j_gene: TRBJ2-1
v_gene: TRBV4-3
abundance: few
d_gene: -